These T cell receptor beta chains were read from a single sample in a study of T cell responses to AZD1222 COVID-19 vaccine. Measured with immunoSEQ multiplex PCR; TCRdb has only the in-frame clones, and not every one. The data show about 120,000 clones, around 92% seen once. The sequences come from peripheral blood, collected on day 0 of AZD1222 vaccination. Receptors were obtained from an adult in good health. CDR3s include the opening cysteine and the closing phenylalanine or tryptophan. The D gene is left open where the match is weak. Clone size is not always given. Where it is, it says once, few, many or a class for expanded clones.

d_call	j_call	clone_size	v_call	cdr3_nt	cdr3_aa
.	TRBJ2-5	once	TRBV5-1	TGCGCCAGCATCCCTGCCCCCGGGAGATGGGAGACCCAGTACTTC	CASIPAPGRWETQYF
.	TRBJ1-3	.	TRBV15	TGTGCCACCAGCAGAACAGGGAACTCTGGAAACACCATATATTTT	CATSRTGNSGNTIYF
TRBD1	TRBJ1-1	.	TRBV7-7	TGTGCCAGCAGCAGGGACAGGAACACTGAAGCTTTCTTT	CASSRDRNTEAFF
.	TRBJ2-6	.	TRBV9	TGTGCCAGCAGCCCCCCTGGGGCAGCCTTCGGTGGGGCCAACGTCCTGACTTTC	CASSPPGAAFGGANVLTF
.	TRBJ2-2	.	TRBV9	TGTGCCAGCAGCGTAGGAGGTTTAGACAAAGACACCGGGGAGCTGTTTTTT	CASSVGGLDKDTGELFF
TRBD1	TRBJ1-6	.	TRBV5-8	TGTGCCAGCAGCCATAGAGACAGGGCAGGTTCACCCCTCCACTTT	CASSHRDRAGSPLHF
.	TRBJ2-2	.	TRBV10-1	TGCGCCAGCAGTGAGGCAGGGAAGGGCGCCGGGGAGCTGTTTTTT	CASSEAGKGAGELFF
.	TRBJ2-1	.	TRBV9	TGTGCCAGCAGCGTACAGGGACTTTGGGGTAACAATGAGCAGTTCTTC	CASSVQGLWGNNEQFF
.	TRBJ1-1	few	TRBV3-1/TRBV3-2	TGTGCCAGCAGTTCTTGGCCAACTAAAGCTTTCTTT	CASSSWPTKAFF
.	TRBJ1-1	.	TRBV7-8	TGTGCCAGCAGCAGCGCGGCAGGTTTCACTGAAGCTTTCTTT	CASSSAAGFTEAFF
.	TRBJ2-2	.	TRBV7-8	TGTGCCAGCAGAATCTATTCACAGGGAATCACCGGGGAGCTGTTTTTT	CASRIYSQGITGELFF
.	TRBJ1-6	.	TRBV28	TGTGCCAGCATGCCATCCACAGGGTACAATTCACCCCTCCACTTT	CASMPSTGYNSPLHF
.	TRBJ1-4	.	TRBV18	TGTGCCAGCTCACCGTCGTCCTCCCGCGCGGAAAAACTGTTTTTT	CASSPSSSRAEKLFF
TRBD1	TRBJ1-2	.	TRBV6-2/TRBV6-3	TGTGCCAGCAGCCTGGTTTTTTTGGCCAGGGGGAACTATGGCTACACCTTC	CASSLVFLARGNYGYTF
TRBD2	TRBJ2-2	.	TRBV4-1	TGCGCCAGCAGCCAACCCGGACTAGAGGGCACCGGGGAGCTGTTTTTT	CASSQPGLEGTGELFF
.	TRBJ1-1	once	TRBV11-2	TGTGCCAGCAGCTTACGACTGAACACTGAAGCTTTCTTT	CASSLRLNTEAFF
.	TRBJ1-2	.	TRBV4-1	TGCGCCAGCAGCCAAGTGACAGGACAGACCTATGGCTACACCTTC	CASSQVTGQTYGYTF
.	TRBJ2-2	.	TRBV6-2/TRBV6-3	TGTGCCAGCAGTCGGGCCCTACGAGGGAACACCGGGGAGCTGTTTTTT	CASSRALRGNTGELFF
TRBD2	TRBJ2-3	.	TRBV4-1	TGCGCCAGCAGCCAAGACGATAGCGGGGCTAGCACAGATACGCAGTATTTT	CASSQDDSGASTDTQYF
TRBD1	TRBJ1-3	.	TRBV18	TGTGCCAGCTCACCAGGACAGGGCTCTGGAAACACCATATATTTT	CASSPGQGSGNTIYF
.	TRBJ2-1	.	TRBV10-1	TGCGCCAGCAGTGAAGGAGGGAGCTCCTACAATGAGCAGTTCTTC	CASSEGGSSYNEQFF
TRBD2	TRBJ2-1	.	TRBV9	TGTGCCAGCAGCCACCCCAGAATGCATAGCGGGGCTGGCCATGAGCAGTTCTTC	CASSHPRMHSGAGHEQFF
.	TRBJ1-5	.	TRBV15	TGTGCCACCAGCAGGGGCAGCAATCAGCCCCAGCATTTT	CATSRGSNQPQHF